Presented here are 16 T cell receptor beta chains from one specimen sequenced in a study of blood T cells in healthy people across ages. With a J-beta primer mix and a sample-barcoded 5' primer, a second PCR ran about 7 to 12 cycles. TCRdb re-called the 5' RACE reads through MiXCR, storing one row per CDR3 protein. The data hold more than 800,000 distinct CDR3 sequences, with 40% to 45% observed a single time. The sample was blood. The receptors shown here come from a woman aged 60 to 75 in good health.

This chain connects TRBV5-1 to TRBJ2-7; 10 positions match TRBD2. The germline CDR1 and CDR2 sequences are SGHRS and YFSETQ. This CDR3 has 17 amino acids. The J segment lost 4 bases and the V segment lost 0 bases, leaving 10 bases of the junction unmatched. The CDR3: CASSLVAVGTSDYEQYF. As DNA, the CDR3 is TGCGCCAGCAGCTTGGTTGCAGTTGGGACTAGCGATTACGAGCAGTACTTC.

This rearrangement joins TRBV15 to TRBJ2-5, with D tentatively TRBD1 or TRBD2 (6 bases each). Germline V gene data show CDR1 as LNHNV and CDR2 as YYDKDF (reference sequence). The CDR3 contains 16 residues. With 1 base removed from V and 2 bases from J, the gap between germline ends came to 14 bases. The CDR3 region is CATSRVAGGGQETQYF. The CDR3 DNA reads TGTGCCACCAGCAGAGTGGCAGGAGGGGGGCAAGAGACCCAGTACTTC.

The chain joins TRBV5-6 to TRBJ1-6; 9 positions match TRBD1. CDR1 and CDR2 from the germline V gene are SGHDT and YYEEEE. V was clipped by 4 bases and J by 6 bases; unmatched bases: 8. There are 16 residues in the CDR3. In DNA form, the CDR3 reads TGTGCCAGCAGCGAGCGACAGGGGGGCTCTAATTCACCCCTCCACTTT. This sequence encodes CASSERQGGSNSPLHF.

This clonotype was counted ten times or more. The rearrangement links TRBV27 to TRBJ2-1; 11 positions match TRBD2. The CDR3 is made up of 15 amino acids. Unmatched junction bases numbered 7, after V lost 4 bases and J lost 8 bases. The germline V gene encodes CDR1 MNHEY and CDR2 SMNVEV (reference sequence). CDR3 amino acids: CASSSRLAGKHEQFF. For the CDR3, the DNA is TGTGCCAGCAGTTCCCGACTAGCGGGAAAGCATGAGCAGTTCTTC.

This clonotype was recorded a few times. The gene calls are TRBV27 and TRBJ2-1; D not certain. The CDR3 contains 15 residues. CDR1 is MNHEY, CDR2 SMNVEV, per germline (reference sequence). Deletions cut 1 base from V and 3 bases from J, with 10 bases between. In DNA form, the CDR3 reads TGTGCCAGCAGTTTATTTTCCAGTAACTACAATGAGCAGTTCTTC. Its protein product is CASSLFSSNYNEQFF.

This clonotype was recorded once. This chain links TRBV7-9 with TRBJ2-5; 7 bases map to TRBD2. The J call may be faulty, since TRBJ2-7 better matches the DNA end. Germline-derived CDR1 and CDR2 are SEHNR and FQNEAQ (reference sequence). The CDR3 totals 15 residues. The CDR3 sequence is CASSSFGGGMSEQYF. The CDR3 DNA sequence: TGTGCCAGCAGTTCCTTTGGGGGGGGTATGAGCGAGCAGTACTTC.

This sequence joins TRBV6-5 and TRBJ2-5; TRBD2 aligns across 10 bases. TRBJ2-7 explains the end of the DNA better; the J call may be wrong. CDR3 length: 16 residues. The germline CDR1 and CDR2 sequences are MNHEY and SVGAGI. The CDR3 loop reads CASSPSGTSVNYEQYF. CDR3 coding DNA: TGTGCCAGCAGTCCCTCCGGGACTAGCGTTAACTACGAGCAGTACTTC.

This clonotype was recorded a few times. The V gene is TRBV6-5, the J gene TRBJ2-5; TRBD1 agrees at 11 bases. The ends lost 6 bases at V and 9 bases at J; junction bases unmatched: 3. CDR3 size: 12 residues. Germline loops: CDR1 MNHEY, CDR2 SVGAGI. CDR3 protein: CASRGQGEAQYF. The CDR3, as DNA: TGTGCCAGCAGGGGACAGGGGGAGGCCCAGTACTTC.

J is TRBJ2-7 and V is TRBV28; 10 positions agree with TRBD1. CDR3 length equals 16 residues. Germline-derived CDR1 and CDR2 are MDHEN and SYDVKM. J was trimmed by 5 bases and V by 1 base; bases with no gene match: 8. The CDR3 DNA reads as TGTGCCAGCAGTTTATTAGGGACAGGGGTTTTTGACGAGCAGTACTTC. This encodes CASSLLGTGVFDEQYF.

CDR3 in amino acids: CASSGTGTSGRGSYNEQFF. The CDR3 coding sequence is TGTGCCAGCTCGGGTACCGGGACTAGCGGGAGAGGATCCTACAATGAGCAGTTCTTC. The rearrangement joins TRBV2 to TRBJ2-1, with 14 bases matching TRBD2. The CDR3 extends over 19 amino acids. Unmatched junction bases numbered 13, after V lost 8 bases and J lost 1 base. Germline CDR1 SNHLY, CDR2 FYNNEI.

This rearrangement joins TRBV9 to TRBJ1-2, with 12 bases that match TRBD1. Losses at the gene ends were 3 bases for V and 3 bases for J; bases not matched to a gene: 3. The CDR3 runs to 15 residues. Germline loops: CDR1 SGDLS, CDR2 YYNGEE. CDR3 protein: CASSGGQGAYYGYTF. The CDR3 region has the DNA TGTGCCAGCAGCGGGGGACAGGGGGCCTACTATGGCTACACCTTC.

The rearrangement uses TRBV2 and TRBJ1-2; D perhaps matches TRBD1 (6 bases). There are 13 residues in the CDR3. The germline CDR1 and CDR2 sequences are SNHLY and FYNNEI. Trimming pared 8 bases from V and 3 bases from J, leaving 13 bases between. In nucleotides, the CDR3 is TGTGCCAGCGTTTTGTGGACAGACTATGGCTACACCTTC. Amino acids: CASVLWTDYGYTF.

This clonotype was counted a few times. The CDR3 DNA follows: TGCAGTGCTAGAGATGCCCGCTTGGCTAGCGCCCAAGAGACCCAGTACTTC. Translating gives CSARDARLASAQETQYF. The V gene is TRBV20-1, the J gene TRBJ2-5, with a tentative D call TRBD2 (6 bases). In germline, CDR1 is DFQATT, CDR2 SNEGSKA (reference sequence). The V end was cut by 0 bases, the J end by 1 base, with 18 bases between. The CDR3 totals 17 residues.

In this sample, this clonotype turned up a few times. J is TRBJ2-7 and V is TRBV12-5, with D possibly TRBD1 on 5 matching bases. Germline V gene lookup returns CDR1 LGHNT and CDR2 FRNRAP. The V end lost 6 bases, the J end lost 4 bases, and 16 bases lay between the germline ends. This CDR3 has 14 residues. The CDR3 loop is CASGSLDRPYEQYF. The CDR3 DNA reads as TGTGCTAGTGGATCACTTGACAGACCTTACGAGCAGTACTTC.

The V gene is TRBV28, the J gene TRBJ2-1; perhaps TRBD2 as D (5 bases). This CDR3 spans 15 amino acids. Trimming removed 5 bases from V and 10 bases from J, with 21 bases in between. The germline CDR1 and CDR2 sequences are MDHEN and SYDVKM. The CDR3 protein is CASSRRGGKTYEQFF. CDR3 in DNA: TGTGCCAGCAGTCGTAGAGGAGGCAAGACCTACGAGCAGTTCTTC.

This clonotype was observed many times. The chain links TRBV27 to TRBJ2-5; 7 bases align to TRBD1. With 5 bases clipped from V and 1 base from J, the junction kept 1 base outside the gene matches. This CDR3 is built from 13 residues. Germline V lookup: CDR1 MNHEY, CDR2 SMNVEV (reference sequence). The CDR3 region is CASSGDSQETQYF. CDR3 nucleotide sequence: TGTGCCAGCAGTGGGGACAGCCAAGAGACCCAGTACTTC.